This T cell receptor (beta chain) was recorded in a study of T cell changes during pregnancy in multiple sclerosis (dated 2019 in TCRdb). Looking at the study overall: In women with multiple sclerosis, the researchers looked at how the T cell repertoire shifted as pregnancy progressed.

Worth noting for this clone: It lacks a known antigen. No base quality information exists; no much larger clone differs at one position.

Library preparation was by the immunoSEQ multiplex PCR assay. The immuneACCESS repertoire file appears here via TCRdb, limited to in-frame rearrangements. These files lack a portion of the clones; in checked studies, under half of the deficit traces to unresolved V genes, and the cause of the others is not known. The sample yields tens of thousands of clones; approximately 92% were counted once. Jointly, the top ten make up 2% of the sample. The sequence was collected from a female donor in good health, enrolled as a control in a pregnancy study. The sample consisted of peripheral blood, taken in the third trimester of pregnancy.

The CDR3 region has the sequence CASSGHGYEQYF. The nucleotide sequence reads TGTGCCAGCAGTGGACACGGCTACGAGCAGTACTTC. The chain couples TRBV5-5 to TRBJ2-7; D gene: possibly TRBD1, on 5 matching bases. Inclusive of the bounding cysteine and phenylalanine, the CDR3 is 12 residues long. The kept DNA is CDR3 alone, 36 bases in frame from the first base. CDR1 and CDR2 are read off the germline V gene (reference sequence) as SGHKS and YYEKEE. Trimming costs V 5 bases and J 3 bases, and their ends lie 9 bases apart.